This entry concerns a single T cell receptor beta chain. The antigen remains unidentified. Use of 60 Vbeta and 13 Jbeta primers characterized the PCR. Some clones are missing from TCRdb's copy, which holds only in-frame ones; the method was immunoSEQ multiplex PCR. The sample contains more than 80,000 clones, over 55% of which appear only once. Germline V gene sequence: CDR1 SGHTS, CDR2 YDEGEE. The CDR3 runs to 11 residues. The V and J ends lost 0 bases and 9 bases respectively, with 6 bases between them. The data belong to a study of cytomegalovirus exposure and HLA in healthy donors. Study summary: Tens of millions of unique TCRs from HLA-typed donors were held in an early release of data.

Study findings and constraints: Both high specificity and high sensitivity reportedly marked the classifier's diagnosis of cytomegalovirus status.

The J gene is TRBJ1-1, the V gene TRBV5-8; tentatively, D is TRBD1 (6 bases). The receptor was isolated from a female donor in good health and CMV-seronegative. Sequenced: PBMCs. The chain's CDR3 is CASSLGGQAFF. In DNA, the CDR3 is TGTGCCAGCAGCTTGGGGGGGCAAGCTTTCTTT.